This TCR beta chain was identified in a study of beta chain features in type 1 diabetes. Investigators reverse transcribed all isolated RNA, so they sequenced expressed TCRB transcripts. Clones were read by immunoSEQ multiplex PCR, and TCRdb kept only the in-frame ones, dropping some. The data show under 500,000 clones, with roughly 31% seen just once and 0.05% to 0.07% held by the top ten. Trimming shortened V by 5 bases and J by 3 bases, and 14 bases separated the two germline ends. Germline V gene lookup returns CDR1 SGHTA and CDR2 FQGNSA. The CDR3 runs to 14 residues. The V gene is TRBV7-2, the J gene TRBJ2-7; D perhaps matches TRBD2 (6 bases). Sequencing was done on a sample of naive CD4+ T cells from blood. The receptor was derived from a man between 18 and 29 years old in good health. Written as DNA, the CDR3 is TGTGCCAGCAGCCTTAGTAGCGGACACTACGAGCAGTACTTC. Protein: CASSLSSGHYEQYF. The full variable domain, with the rest looked up from reference TRBV7-2 and TRBJ2-7, is GAGVSQSPSNKVTEKGKDVELRCDPISGHTALYWYRQSLGQGLEFLIYFQGNSAPDKSGLPSDRFSAERTGGSVSTLTIQRTQQEDSAVYLCASSLSSGHYEQYFGPGTRLTVT.